This T cell receptor (beta chain) stems from a study of cytomegalovirus exposure and HLA in healthy donors. Points from the study as a whole: Being productive about 87% or about 30% of the time was typical of most TCR beta V segments in an earlier analysis. Reports state that TCR beta sequences accurately predicted most subjects' HLA-A and HLA-B alleles.

Notes on this clone: What it recognizes is unknown.

This CDR3 comprises 17 residues. The trim removed 10 bases at V and 0 bases at J, leaving 17 bases unmatched. CDR1 SNHLY and CDR2 FYNNEI come from the germline V gene. The PCR made use of 60 Vbeta and 13 Jbeta primers. The assay was immunoSEQ multiplex PCR, and TCRdb's table has in-frame clones only and misses some. The sample shows 210,000 or so clones, over 75% of them seen only once. The source of this sequence is a girl aged 2 to 10 in good health and CMV-seronegative. This rearrangement joins TRBV2 to TRBJ1-1; 7 bases map to TRBD1. Source material: PBMCs. CDR3 region: CATRGRQGALMNTEAFF. Written as DNA, the CDR3 is TGTGCCACCAGAGGGAGACAGGGTGCCCTCATGAACACTGAAGCTTTCTTT.